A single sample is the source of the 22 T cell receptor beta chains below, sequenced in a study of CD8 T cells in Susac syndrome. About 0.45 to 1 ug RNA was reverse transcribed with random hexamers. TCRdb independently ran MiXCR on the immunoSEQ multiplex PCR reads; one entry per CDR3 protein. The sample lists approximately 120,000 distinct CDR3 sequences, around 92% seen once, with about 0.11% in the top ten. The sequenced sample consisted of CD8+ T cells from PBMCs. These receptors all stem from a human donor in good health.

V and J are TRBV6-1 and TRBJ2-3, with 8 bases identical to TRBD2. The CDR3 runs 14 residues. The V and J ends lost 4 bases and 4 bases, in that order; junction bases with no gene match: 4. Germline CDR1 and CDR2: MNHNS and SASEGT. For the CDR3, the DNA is TGTGCCAGCAGTGTCACTAGCGGTCCAGATACGCAGTATTTT. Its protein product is CASSVTSGPDTQYF.

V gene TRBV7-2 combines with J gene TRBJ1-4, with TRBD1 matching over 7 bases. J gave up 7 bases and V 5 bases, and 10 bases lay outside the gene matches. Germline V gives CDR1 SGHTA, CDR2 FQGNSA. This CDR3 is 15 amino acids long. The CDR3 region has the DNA TGTGCCAGCAGCCTCCGGGGGACAGCCCTTGAAAAACTGTTTTTT. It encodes CASSLRGTALEKLFF.

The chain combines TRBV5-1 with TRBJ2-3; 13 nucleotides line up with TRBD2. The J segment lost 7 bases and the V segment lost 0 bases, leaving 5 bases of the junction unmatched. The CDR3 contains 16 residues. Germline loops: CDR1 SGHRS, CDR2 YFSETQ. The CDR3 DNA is TGCGCCAGCAGCTTGGGACTAGCGGGAGGATTGAATACGCAGTATTTT. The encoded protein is CASSLGLAGGLNTQYF.

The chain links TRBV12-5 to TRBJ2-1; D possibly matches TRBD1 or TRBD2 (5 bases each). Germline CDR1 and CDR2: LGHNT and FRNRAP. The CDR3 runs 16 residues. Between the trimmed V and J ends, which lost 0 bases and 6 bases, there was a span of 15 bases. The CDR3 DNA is TGTGCTAGTGGTTTGGTCCGAGGGGCCCTCTCCAATGAGCAGTTCTTC. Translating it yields CASGLVRGALSNEQFF.

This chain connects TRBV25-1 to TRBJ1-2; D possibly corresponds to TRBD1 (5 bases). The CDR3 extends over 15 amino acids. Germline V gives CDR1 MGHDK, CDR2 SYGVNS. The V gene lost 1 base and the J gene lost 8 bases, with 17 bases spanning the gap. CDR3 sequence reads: CASSEFGVRVAGYTF. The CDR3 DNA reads TGTGCCAGCAGTGAATTCGGCGTCAGGGTGGCAGGCTACACCTTC.

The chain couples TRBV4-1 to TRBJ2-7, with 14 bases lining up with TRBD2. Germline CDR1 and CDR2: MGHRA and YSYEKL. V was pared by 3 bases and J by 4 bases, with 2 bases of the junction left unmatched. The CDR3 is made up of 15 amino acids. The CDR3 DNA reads TGCGCCAGCAGCCAGACTAGCGGGAGGGTTTACGAGCAGTACTTC. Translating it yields CASSQTSGRVYEQYF.

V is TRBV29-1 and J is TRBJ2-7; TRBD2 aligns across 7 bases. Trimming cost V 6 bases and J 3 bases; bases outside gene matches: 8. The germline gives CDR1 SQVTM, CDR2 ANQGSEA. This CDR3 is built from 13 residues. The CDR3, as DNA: TGCAGCGTCGCGACTAAGCGGGGCTACGAGCAGTACTTC. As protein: CSVATKRGYEQYF.

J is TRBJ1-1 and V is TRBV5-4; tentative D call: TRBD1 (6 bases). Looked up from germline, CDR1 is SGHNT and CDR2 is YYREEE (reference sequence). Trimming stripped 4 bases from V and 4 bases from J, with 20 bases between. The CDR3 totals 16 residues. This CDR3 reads CASSPGGAGGATEAFF. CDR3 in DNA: TGTGCCAGCAGCCCGGGCGGGGCTGGGGGGGCCACTGAAGCTTTCTTT. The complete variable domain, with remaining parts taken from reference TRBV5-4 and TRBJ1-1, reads ETGVTQSPTHLIKTRGQQVTLRCSSQSGHNTVSWYQQALGQGPQFIFQYYREEENGRGNFPPRFSGLQFPNYSSELNVNALELDDSALYLCASSPGGAGGATEAFFGQGTRLTVV.

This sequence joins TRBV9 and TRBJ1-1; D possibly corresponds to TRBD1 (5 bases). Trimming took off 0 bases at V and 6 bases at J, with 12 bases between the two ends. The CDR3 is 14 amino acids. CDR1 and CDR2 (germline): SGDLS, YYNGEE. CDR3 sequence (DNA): TGTGCCAGCAGCGTAGTAGATGTGGGGGCTGAAGCTTTCTTT. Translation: CASSVVDVGAEAFF. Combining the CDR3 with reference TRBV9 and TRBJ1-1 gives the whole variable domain DSGVTQTPKHLITATGQRVTLRCSPRSGDLSVYWYQQSLDQGLQFLIQYYNGEERAKGNILERFSAQQFPDLHSELNLSSLELGDSALYFCASSVVDVGAEAFFGQGTRLTVV.

Here the CDR3 DNA reads TGTGCTAGTGGTCCCGGGGACAGGGGAGGCGCAGATACGCAGTATTTT. It translates to CASGPGDRGGADTQYF. This rearrangement joins TRBV12-5 to TRBJ2-3, with 10 positions matching TRBD1. V dropped 5 bases and J dropped 4; count of bases not matched to a gene: 9. This CDR3 contains 16 residues. Per germline, CDR1 LGHNT and CDR2 FRNRAP.

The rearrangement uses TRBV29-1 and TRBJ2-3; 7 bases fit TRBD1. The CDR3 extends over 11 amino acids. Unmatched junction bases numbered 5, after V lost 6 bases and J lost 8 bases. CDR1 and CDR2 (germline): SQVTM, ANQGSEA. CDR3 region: CSVDRVGTQYF. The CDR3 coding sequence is TGCAGCGTCGACAGGGTGGGTACGCAGTATTTT.

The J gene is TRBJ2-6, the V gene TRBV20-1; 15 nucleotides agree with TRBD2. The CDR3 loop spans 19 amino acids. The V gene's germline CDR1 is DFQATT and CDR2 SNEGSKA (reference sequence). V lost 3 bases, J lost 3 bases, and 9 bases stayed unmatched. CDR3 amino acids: CSASGSGTSGRYGANVLTF. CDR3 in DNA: TGCAGTGCTAGTGGATCCGGGACTAGCGGGAGGTATGGGGCCAACGTCCTGACTTTC.

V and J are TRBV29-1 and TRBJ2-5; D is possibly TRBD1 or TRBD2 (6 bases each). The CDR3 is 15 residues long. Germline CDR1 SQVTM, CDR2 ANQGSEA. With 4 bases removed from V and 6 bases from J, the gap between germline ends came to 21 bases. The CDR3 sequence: CSVAPGTGTWQTQYF. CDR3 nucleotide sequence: TGCAGCGTTGCCCCCGGAACAGGGACTTGGCAGACCCAGTACTTC.

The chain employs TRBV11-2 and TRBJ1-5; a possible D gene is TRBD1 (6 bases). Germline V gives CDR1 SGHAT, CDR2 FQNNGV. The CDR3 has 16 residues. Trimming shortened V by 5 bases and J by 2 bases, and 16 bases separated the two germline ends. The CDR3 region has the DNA TGTGCCAGCAGCCCTCAGGGGTCGTGGGGCAATCAGCCCCAGCATTTT. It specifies CASSPQGSWGNQPQHF.

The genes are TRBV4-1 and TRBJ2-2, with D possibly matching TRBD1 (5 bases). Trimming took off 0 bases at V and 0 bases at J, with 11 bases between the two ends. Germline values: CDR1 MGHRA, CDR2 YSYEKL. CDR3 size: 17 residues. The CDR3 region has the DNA TGCGCCAGCAGCCAAGAGATAACAGGTCCGAACACCGGGGAGCTGTTTTTT. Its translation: CASSQEITGPNTGELFF.

In DNA form, the CDR3 reads TGTGCCAGCAGTCCTGGACCTGCCAACTATGGCTACACCTTC. As protein: CASSPGPANYGYTF. The rearrangement uses TRBV6-4 and TRBJ1-2; D gene unclear. Germline loops: CDR1 MRHNA, CDR2 SNTAGT. V gave up 5 bases and J gave up 2 bases, with 12 bases separating them. The CDR3 runs 14 residues.

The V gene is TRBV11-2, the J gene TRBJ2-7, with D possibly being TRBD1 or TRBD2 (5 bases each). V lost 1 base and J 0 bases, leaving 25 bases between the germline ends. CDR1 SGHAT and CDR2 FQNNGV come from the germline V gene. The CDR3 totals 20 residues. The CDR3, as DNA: TGTGCCAGCAGCTTAGTTCTACCATGGGGCGGGCCCTCAAGCTCCTACGAGCAGTACTTC. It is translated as CASSLVLPWGGPSSSYEQYF.

In DNA, the CDR3 is TGTGCCAGCAGCAGGACAGGGCGCAATCAGCCCCAGCATTTT. As protein: CASSRTGRNQPQHF. This chain links TRBV2 with TRBJ1-5; TRBD1 matches 8 bases. With 6 bases clipped from V and 2 bases from J, the junction kept 3 bases outside the gene matches. Germline V CDR1 and CDR2: SNHLY, FYNNEI. This CDR3 spans 14 amino acids.

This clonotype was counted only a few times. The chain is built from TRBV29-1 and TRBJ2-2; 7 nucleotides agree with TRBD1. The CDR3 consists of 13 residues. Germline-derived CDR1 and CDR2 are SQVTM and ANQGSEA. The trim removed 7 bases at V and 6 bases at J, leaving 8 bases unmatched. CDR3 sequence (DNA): TGCAGCGCTGGACAGGTCCGAGCCGGGGAGCTGTTTTTT. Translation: CSAGQVRAGELFF.

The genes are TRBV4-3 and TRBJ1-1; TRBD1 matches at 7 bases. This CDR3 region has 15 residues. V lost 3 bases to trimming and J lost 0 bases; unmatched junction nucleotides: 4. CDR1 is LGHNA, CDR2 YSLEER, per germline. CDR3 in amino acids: CASSQPGQLNTEAFF. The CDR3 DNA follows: TGCGCCAGCAGCCAGCCGGGACAGTTGAACACTGAAGCTTTCTTT.

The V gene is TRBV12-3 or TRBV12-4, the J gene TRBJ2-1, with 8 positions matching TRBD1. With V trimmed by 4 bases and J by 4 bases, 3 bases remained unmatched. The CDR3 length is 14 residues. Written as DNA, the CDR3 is TGTGCCAGCAGTTCGACAGGGGTATACAATGAGCAGTTCTTC. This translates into CASSSTGVYNEQFF.

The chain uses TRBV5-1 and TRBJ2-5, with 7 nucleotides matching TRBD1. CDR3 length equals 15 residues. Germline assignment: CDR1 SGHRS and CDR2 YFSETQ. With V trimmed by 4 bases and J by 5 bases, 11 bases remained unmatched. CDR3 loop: CASSPRQGRLETQYF. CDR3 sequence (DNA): TGCGCCAGCAGCCCGCGACAGGGTCGATTGGAGACCCAGTACTTC.